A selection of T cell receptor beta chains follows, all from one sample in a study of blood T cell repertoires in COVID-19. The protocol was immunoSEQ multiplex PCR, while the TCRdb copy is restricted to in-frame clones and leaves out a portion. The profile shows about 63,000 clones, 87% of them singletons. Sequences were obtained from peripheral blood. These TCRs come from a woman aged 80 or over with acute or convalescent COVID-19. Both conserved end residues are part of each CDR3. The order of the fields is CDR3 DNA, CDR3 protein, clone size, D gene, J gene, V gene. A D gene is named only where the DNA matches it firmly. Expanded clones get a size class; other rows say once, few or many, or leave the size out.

CDR3nt: TGTGCCAGCTCACAGGACAGTAACTATGGCTACACCTTC
CDR3aa: CASSQDSNYGYTF
abundance: NA
d_gene: NA
j_gene: TRBJ1-2
v_gene: TRBV18

CDR3nt: TGTGCCAGCAGCGTAGGCAGTAGCGGACTCACAGATACGCAGTATTTT
CDR3aa: CASSVGSSGLTDTQYF
abundance: NA
d_gene: NA
j_gene: TRBJ2-3
v_gene: TRBV9

CDR3nt: TGTGCCAGCCGAAAACGGGACAGGGCGGGTTACACCATATATTTT
CDR3aa: CASRKRDRAGYTIYF
abundance: NA
d_gene: TRBD1
j_gene: TRBJ1-3
v_gene: TRBV6-5

CDR3nt: TGTGCCAGCAGCTTGACGACAGCCACAGATACGCAGTATTTT
CDR3aa: CASSLTTATDTQYF
abundance: NA
d_gene: NA
j_gene: TRBJ2-3
v_gene: TRBV7-2

CDR3nt: TGTGCCAGCACGGAGAGAAACACCATATATTTT
CDR3aa: CASTERNTIYF
abundance: NA
d_gene: NA
j_gene: TRBJ1-3
v_gene: TRBV12-3/TRBV12-4

CDR3nt: TGTGCCAGCAGCAAAGCTCTAAGTCTGACGGGAGAGTACAATGAGCAGTTCTTC
CDR3aa: CASSKALSLTGEYNEQFF
abundance: NA
d_gene: NA
j_gene: TRBJ2-1
v_gene: TRBV21-1

CDR3nt: TGTGCCAGTTCCAGGACAGGGGCGATCTACGAGCAGTACTTC
CDR3aa: CASSRTGAIYEQYF
abundance: once
d_gene: TRBD1
j_gene: TRBJ2-7
v_gene: TRBV19

CDR3nt: TGTGCCATCAGGGACAGGTCTCAAGAGACCCAGTACTTC
CDR3aa: CAIRDRSQETQYF
abundance: NA
d_gene: TRBD1
j_gene: TRBJ2-5
v_gene: TRBV10-3

CDR3nt: TGTGCCAGCAAAGCGAGCAGTCTTTTTCCCGGTTATGGCTACACCTTC
CDR3aa: CASKASSLFPGYGYTF
abundance: medium-sized
d_gene: NA
j_gene: TRBJ1-2
v_gene: TRBV28

CDR3nt: TGTGCCAGCCAAACTCACCCGTGGGAGACCCAGTACTTC
CDR3aa: CASQTHPWETQYF
abundance: NA
d_gene: NA
j_gene: TRBJ2-5
v_gene: TRBV11-2

CDR3nt: TGTGCCAGCAGCTCGGGGGGCGCGGGCGGTGGGCCAGATACGCAGTATTTT
CDR3aa: CASSSGGAGGGPDTQYF
abundance: NA
d_gene: NA
j_gene: TRBJ2-3
v_gene: TRBV7-7

CDR3nt: TGTGCCAGCAGTTCAGGGCCGAGTATGGGAAACACCATATATTTT
CDR3aa: CASSSGPSMGNTIYF
abundance: once
d_gene: NA
j_gene: TRBJ1-3
v_gene: TRBV27

CDR3nt: TGTGCCAGTAGTTTGAGGTGGACTGACTATGGCTACACCTTC
CDR3aa: CASSLRWTDYGYTF
abundance: NA
d_gene: NA
j_gene: TRBJ1-2
v_gene: TRBV19

CDR3nt: TGTGCCAGCAGCCTTGGGACTAGCGGTAGCAGGGGTGAGACCCAGTACTTC
CDR3aa: CASSLGTSGSRGETQYF
abundance: NA
d_gene: TRBD2
j_gene: TRBJ2-5
v_gene: TRBV7-2

CDR3nt: TGTGCCAGCAGTTACTTTTCACTAGCGGATAACACAGATACGCAGTATTTT
CDR3aa: CASSYFSLADNTDTQYF
abundance: NA
d_gene: TRBD2
j_gene: TRBJ2-3
v_gene: TRBV6-2/TRBV6-3

CDR3nt: TGTGCCAGCAGTTTAACGGCTGGAAACACCATATATTTT
CDR3aa: CASSLTAGNTIYF
abundance: NA
d_gene: NA
j_gene: TRBJ1-3
v_gene: TRBV27

CDR3nt: TGCGCCAGCAGCTCGCGACAGAGCAATCAGCCCCAGCATTTT
CDR3aa: CASSSRQSNQPQHF
abundance: NA
d_gene: NA
j_gene: TRBJ1-5
v_gene: TRBV5-1

CDR3nt: TGTGCCAGCAGTCCGAGGACAGGCCCCTACGAGCAGTACTTC
CDR3aa: CASSPRTGPYEQYF
abundance: once
d_gene: TRBD1
j_gene: TRBJ2-7
v_gene: TRBV27

CDR3nt: TGTGCCATCAGTGGAATCAACCCCCAGGAGCAGTTCTTC
CDR3aa: CAISGINPQEQFF
abundance: NA
d_gene: NA
j_gene: TRBJ2-1
v_gene: TRBV10-3

CDR3nt: TGTGCCAGCTCAACCACTAGCGGTGGCTCCTACGAGCAGTACTTC
CDR3aa: CASSTTSGGSYEQYF
abundance: NA
d_gene: TRBD2
j_gene: TRBJ2-7
v_gene: TRBV18

CDR3nt: TGTGCCAGCAGCTTGAGATCGGGGATCACCGGGGAGCTGTTTTTT
CDR3aa: CASSLRSGITGELFF
abundance: NA
d_gene: NA
j_gene: TRBJ2-2
v_gene: TRBV16

CDR3nt: TGTGCCAGCAGCCAGCCGGGACAGCTGAATGGCTACACCTTC
CDR3aa: CASSQPGQLNGYTF
abundance: once
d_gene: TRBD1
j_gene: TRBJ1-2
v_gene: TRBV3-1/TRBV3-2

CDR3nt: TGTGCCAGCAGCCCAGGGGGCCCAGGGGGATTAAACACTGAAGCTTTCTTT
CDR3aa: CASSPGGPGGLNTEAFF
abundance: NA
d_gene: TRBD1
j_gene: TRBJ1-1
v_gene: TRBV11-3

CDR3nt: TGTGCCAGCAGCTTCGCTAGCGCCTACAATGAGCAGTTCTTC
CDR3aa: CASSFASAYNEQFF
abundance: once
d_gene: NA
j_gene: TRBJ2-1
v_gene: TRBV7-8

CDR3nt: TGTGCCAGCAGTGGCGGGAGGATCACCGGGGAGCTGTTTTTT
CDR3aa: CASSGGRITGELFF
abundance: NA
d_gene: TRBD2
j_gene: TRBJ2-2
v_gene: TRBV7-3

CDR3nt: TGTGCCAGCAGTTTATCGGGACTAGCGGCAGACAATGAGCAGTTCTTC
CDR3aa: CASSLSGLAADNEQFF
abundance: NA
d_gene: TRBD2
j_gene: TRBJ2-1
v_gene: TRBV27

CDR3nt: TGTGCCAGCAGCGGGGGGGTCCTCAACACTGAAGCTTTCTTT
CDR3aa: CASSGGVLNTEAFF
abundance: NA
d_gene: NA
j_gene: TRBJ1-1
v_gene: TRBV16

CDR3nt: TGTGCCAGCAGCCCCGGGACAGTCGGTGGCGAGCAGTACTTC
CDR3aa: CASSPGTVGGEQYF
abundance: NA
d_gene: TRBD1
j_gene: TRBJ2-7
v_gene: TRBV7-7

CDR3nt: TGCGCCAGCAGACCAGACTGGGGGGCCTATAATTCACCCCTCCACTTT
CDR3aa: CASRPDWGAYNSPLHF
abundance: NA
d_gene: NA
j_gene: TRBJ1-6
v_gene: TRBV5-1

CDR3nt: TGTGCCAGCAGTAACGGACAAGGGTACGAGCAGTACTTC
CDR3aa: CASSNGQGYEQYF
abundance: few
d_gene: NA
j_gene: TRBJ2-7
v_gene: TRBV6-5

CDR3nt: TGTGCCAGTACCATCGACAGTCTATCTGGCTACACCTTC
CDR3aa: CASTIDSLSGYTF
abundance: NA
d_gene: NA
j_gene: TRBJ1-2
v_gene: TRBV19

CDR3nt: TGTGCCAGTAGTATACGGGGGAGTGTTCAGTACTTC
CDR3aa: CASSIRGSVQYF
abundance: NA
d_gene: NA
j_gene: TRBJ2-4
v_gene: TRBV19

CDR3nt: TGTGCCAGCAGCCCCGGGACAGGGGTACCCTACGAGCAGTACTTC
CDR3aa: CASSPGTGVPYEQYF
abundance: NA
d_gene: TRBD1
j_gene: TRBJ2-7
v_gene: TRBV7-2

CDR3nt: TGTGCCATCAGTTTTACAGGGGGTGGCTACACCTTC
CDR3aa: CAISFTGGGYTF
abundance: NA
d_gene: TRBD1
j_gene: TRBJ1-2
v_gene: TRBV10-3

CDR3nt: TGTGCCAGCAGGGGACTAGCGGGGGCCTCCTACAATGAGCAGTTCTTC
CDR3aa: CASRGLAGASYNEQFF
abundance: NA
d_gene: TRBD2
j_gene: TRBJ2-1
v_gene: TRBV27

CDR3nt: TGTGCCAGCAGTGGCTCACGGAACACCGGGGAGCTGTTTTTT
CDR3aa: CASSGSRNTGELFF
abundance: NA
d_gene: NA
j_gene: TRBJ2-2
v_gene: TRBV6-6

CDR3nt: TGTGCCAGCAGCTTGGCCGAAAGGGGTAACTATGGCTACACCTTC
CDR3aa: CASSLAERGNYGYTF
abundance: once
d_gene: NA
j_gene: TRBJ1-2
v_gene: TRBV5-6

CDR3nt: TGTGCCAGCAGACACGGGGGGGCCTCCACCGGGGAGCTGTTTTTT
CDR3aa: CASRHGGASTGELFF
abundance: NA
d_gene: TRBD2
j_gene: TRBJ2-2
v_gene: TRBV5-4

CDR3nt: TGTGCCAGCAGCCCAAAAGCGGGAGGTCGCGCCGGGGAGCTGTTTTTT
CDR3aa: CASSPKAGGRAGELFF
abundance: NA
d_gene: TRBD2
j_gene: TRBJ2-2
v_gene: TRBV7-6

CDR3nt: TGCGCCAGCAGAACCGGGACAGATTACAATGAGCAGTTCTTC
CDR3aa: CASRTGTDYNEQFF
abundance: NA
d_gene: TRBD1
j_gene: TRBJ2-1
v_gene: TRBV5-1

CDR3nt: TGTGCCACTTCCGCGGGGCGGACAGGCTCGGGCGGGGAGCTGTTTTTT
CDR3aa: CATSAGRTGSGGELFF
abundance: NA
d_gene: NA
j_gene: TRBJ2-2
v_gene: TRBV9

CDR3nt: TGTGCCAGCAGCCAAAGGTCCGGGACTAGCGGGGTCCTATACAATGAGCAGTTCTTC
CDR3aa: CASSQRSGTSGVLYNEQFF
abundance: once
d_gene: TRBD2
j_gene: TRBJ2-1
v_gene: TRBV3-1/TRBV3-2

CDR3nt: TGTGCCACCAGTGAGCCAACCTCCGGAGCGGGCACAGATACGCAGTATTTT
CDR3aa: CATSEPTSGAGTDTQYF
abundance: NA
d_gene: NA
j_gene: TRBJ2-3
v_gene: TRBV24-1

CDR3nt: TGTGCCTGGAGTGGGGACAGGGCGCGGACAGATACGCAGTATTTT
CDR3aa: CAWSGDRARTDTQYF
abundance: NA
d_gene: TRBD1
j_gene: TRBJ2-3
v_gene: TRBV30

CDR3nt: TGTGCCAGTAACCCCTCTGGTAGAGGATTCGGTCCCGGTAGTACCTACAATGAGCAGTTCTTC
CDR3aa: CASNPSGRGFGPGSTYNEQFF
abundance: NA
d_gene: NA
j_gene: TRBJ2-1
v_gene: TRBV19

CDR3nt: TGTGCCAGCTCACCGGTCAGGGGGGAGCAGTTCTTC
CDR3aa: CASSPVRGEQFF
abundance: NA
d_gene: TRBD1
j_gene: TRBJ2-1
v_gene: TRBV18

CDR3nt: TGTGCCAGCCGGCTAGCCATGAACACCGGGGAGCTGTTTTTT
CDR3aa: CASRLAMNTGELFF
abundance: NA
d_gene: NA
j_gene: TRBJ2-2
v_gene: TRBV6-8

CDR3nt: TGTGCCAGCAGCCAAGGGGGACCGGACAATGAGCAGTTCTTC
CDR3aa: CASSQGGPDNEQFF
abundance: once
d_gene: NA
j_gene: TRBJ2-1
v_gene: TRBV11-2

CDR3nt: TGCGCCAGCAGTCCAGGGGTGTATGGCTACACCTTC
CDR3aa: CASSPGVYGYTF
abundance: NA
d_gene: NA
j_gene: TRBJ1-2
v_gene: TRBV5-1

CDR3nt: TGTGCCAGTAGTATAGCAATAGCGGGAGGGCTCCCTTTCGAGCAGTACTTC
CDR3aa: CASSIAIAGGLPFEQYF
abundance: NA
d_gene: TRBD2
j_gene: TRBJ2-7
v_gene: TRBV19

CDR3nt: TGTGCCAGCAGTGAAGCGCTTCGGACAGGCAATTCCTACGAGCAGTACTTC
CDR3aa: CASSEALRTGNSYEQYF
abundance: NA
d_gene: TRBD1
j_gene: TRBJ2-7
v_gene: TRBV6-1

CDR3nt: TGTGCCAGCAGCCAAGAGGCGGACTCTAGCAATCAGCCCCAGCATTTT
CDR3aa: CASSQEADSSNQPQHF
abundance: NA
d_gene: NA
j_gene: TRBJ1-5
v_gene: TRBV3-1/TRBV3-2

CDR3nt: TGTGCCAGCAGTTACGGACAGGGCGAAGAGACCCAGTACTTC
CDR3aa: CASSYGQGEETQYF
abundance: NA
d_gene: TRBD1
j_gene: TRBJ2-5
v_gene: TRBV27

CDR3nt: TGCAGTGCTGGTGGGGGACTAGCGGAAAGCTCCTACGAGCAGTACTTC
CDR3aa: CSAGGGLAESSYEQYF
abundance: few
d_gene: TRBD2
j_gene: TRBJ2-7
v_gene: TRBV20-1

CDR3nt: TGTGCCAGCAGCGTAGAAAGGGGGACACCCCTCCACTTT
CDR3aa: CASSVERGTPLHF
abundance: few
d_gene: NA
j_gene: TRBJ1-6
v_gene: TRBV9

CDR3nt: TGCGCCAGCAGCTTGGGGGACAGGAACACTGAAGCTTTCTTT
CDR3aa: CASSLGDRNTEAFF
abundance: NA
d_gene: TRBD1
j_gene: TRBJ1-1
v_gene: TRBV5-1

CDR3nt: TGTGCCAGCAGCTCCAAGTTGTTCCGGGAGACCCAGTACTTC
CDR3aa: CASSSKLFRETQYF
abundance: NA
d_gene: NA
j_gene: TRBJ2-5
v_gene: TRBV7-2